These 25 T cell receptor beta chains were all obtained from the same sample, sequenced in a study of T-cell reconstitution after alpha-beta-depleted transplantation in children. The library targeted TCRbeta and was prepared with unique molecular identifiers. TCRdb re-analysed the PCR reads in MiXCR, keeping a single row per CDR3 protein. The sample lists hundreds of thousands of distinct CDR3 sequences, under 20% occurring once. The source material was PBMCs, mostly from graft donor cells, sampled 360 days after TCRalphabeta/CD19-depleted stem cell transplant. These receptors originate from a male patient under 18 who had a stem cell transplant for acute lymphoblastic leukemia, so the T cells may come from the graft donor.

This rearrangement joins TRBV18 to TRBJ2-3, with D unresolved. The CDR3 runs to 12 residues. In germline, CDR1 is KGHSH, CDR2 LQKENI. Trimming pared 0 bases from V and 6 bases from J, leaving 4 bases between. For the CDR3, the DNA is TGTGCCAGCTCACCACCGGACGATACGCAGTATTTT. Translation gives CASSPPDDTQYF.

V usage is TRBV7-9 and J usage is TRBJ2-2; 12 nucleotides agree with TRBD2. The trim removed 4 bases at V and 4 bases at J, leaving 4 bases unmatched. From germline, CDR1 is SEHNR and CDR2 FQNEAQ (reference sequence). This CDR3 region has 16 residues. The CDR3 protein is CASSWGLAGPTGELFF. In DNA, the CDR3 is TGTGCCAGCAGCTGGGGACTAGCGGGTCCCACCGGGGAGCTGTTTTTT.

This clonotype was detected a few times. The CDR3, as DNA: TGCGCCAGCAGCCTCGGGACAGGGGCGGACGAGCAGTACTTC. Residues: CASSLGTGADEQYF. This chain links TRBV5-1 with TRBJ2-7, with 10 positions matching TRBD1. Losses at the gene ends were 4 bases for V and 5 bases for J; bases not matched to a gene: 6. This CDR3 has 14 amino acids. Germline lookup yields CDR1 SGHRS and CDR2 YFSETQ.

The CDR3 here is CASKHEEVGNIQYF. The CDR3 DNA follows: TGCGCCAGCAAACATGAGGAAGTGGGGAACATTCAGTACTTC. The genes are TRBV5-1 and TRBJ2-4; D call uncertain. Deletions cut 6 bases from V and 7 bases from J, with 17 bases between. CDR3 length: 14 residues. The germline V gene encodes CDR1 SGHRS and CDR2 YFSETQ.

J is TRBJ1-2 and V is TRBV29-1; possible D gene TRBD1, 5 bases. The germline V and J ends were trimmed by 2 bases and 8 bases, with 18 bases remaining between them. There are 14 residues in the CDR3. Germline lookup yields CDR1 SQVTM and CDR2 ANQGSEA. In DNA form, the CDR3 reads TGCAGCGTTGAAATCCGGGACGAAAAAGAAGGCTACACCTTC. It translates to CSVEIRDEKEGYTF.

The sample holds a few counts of this clonotype. The chain links TRBV27 to TRBJ2-7; unclear D gene. Germline CDR1 and CDR2: MNHEY and SMNVEV (reference sequence). Trimming shortened V by 0 bases and J by 3 bases, and 6 bases separated the two germline ends. The CDR3 has 13 amino acids. CDR3 coding DNA: TGTGCCAGCAGTTTATCCCTCAACTACGAGCAGTACTTC. As protein: CASSLSLNYEQYF.

This clonotype was counted at least ten times. The gene calls are TRBV20-1 and TRBJ2-7; TRBD2 is a possible D gene (6 bases). V was pared by 6 bases and J by 0 bases, with 18 bases between. This CDR3 region has 15 residues. CDR1 is DFQATT and CDR2 is SNEGSKA in the germline V gene (reference sequence). CDR3: CSAAKGAGLSYEQYF. The CDR3 DNA sequence: TGCAGTGCCGCTAAGGGAGCGGGCCTCTCCTACGAGCAGTACTTC.

The chain couples TRBV5-1 to TRBJ2-5, with TRBD2 matching 13 bases. The germline gives CDR1 SGHRS, CDR2 YFSETQ. Trimming cost V 4 bases and J 5 bases; bases outside gene matches: 17. The CDR3 runs 19 residues. CDR3 amino acids: CASSPPWTSGRAGRETQYF. CDR3 DNA sequence: TGCGCCAGCAGCCCCCCCTGGACTAGCGGGAGAGCGGGGCGCGAGACCCAGTACTTC.

There are a few counts of this clonotype. This sequence joins TRBV6-1 and TRBJ2-7; a weak D match, TRBD2 (5 bases). The V and J ends lost 8 bases and 5 bases respectively, with 16 bases between them. This CDR3 spans 13 amino acids. Germline V gives CDR1 MNHNS, CDR2 SASEGT. CDR3 coding DNA: TGTGCCAGCGCCCTAATCGGACTCCACGAGCAGTACTTC. As protein: CASALIGLHEQYF.

This clonotype was recorded many times. The chain combines TRBV29-1 with TRBJ1-2; perhaps TRBD1 as D (6 bases). The length of the CDR3 is 14 residues. Between the trimmed V and J ends, which lost 4 bases and 2 bases, there was a span of 14 bases. CDR1 is SQVTM, CDR2 ANQGSEA, per germline. The DNA for the CDR3 is TGCAGCGTTGGAGTCCAGGGGACCAACTATGGCTACACCTTC. Translation: CSVGVQGTNYGYTF.

This clonotype was recorded a few times. The chain carries TRBV7-6 and TRBJ1-5; D gene uncertain. V lost 5 bases, J lost 9 bases, and 14 bases lay in between. The CDR3 spans 13 residues. The germline gives CDR1 SGHVS, CDR2 FNYEAQ. The CDR3 DNA follows: TGTGCCAGCAGCAGTTTAAGAGCGTCGCCCCAGCATTTT. As protein: CASSSLRASPQHF.

The sample holds a few counts of this clonotype. The chain carries TRBV20-1 and TRBJ2-5; 7 nucleotides line up with TRBD1. The CDR3 loop spans 14 amino acids. Germline V gene lookup returns CDR1 DFQATT and CDR2 SNEGSKA (reference sequence). V shed 3 bases, J shed 4 bases, and the junction held 8 bases outside the gene matches. The CDR3 DNA follows: TGCAGTGCTAGGGGGTTCGGGACAGTAGAGACCCAGTACTTC. It translates to CSARGFGTVETQYF.

This clonotype has at least ten counts. The rearrangement links TRBV12-3 or TRBV12-4 to TRBJ2-5, with a weak D call TRBD2 (5 bases). The V end lost 3 bases, the J end lost 5 bases, and 13 bases lay between the germline ends. The CDR3 totals 14 residues. The DNA for the CDR3 is TGTGCCAGCAGTTTTGCCACTGGGAGCGAGACCCAGTACTTC. It encodes CASSFATGSETQYF.

This chain connects TRBV24-1 to TRBJ2-3; D not certain. The CDR3 extends over 12 amino acids. V was clipped by 3 bases and J by 4 bases, with 4 bases between them. From germline, CDR1 is KGHDR and CDR2 SFDVKD. CDR3 coding DNA: TGTGCCACCAGTGATGAAGCAGATACGCAGTATTTT. It codes for CATSDEADTQYF.

This chain connects TRBV12-3 or TRBV12-4 to TRBJ2-1; no clear D gene. The CDR3 is made up of 14 amino acids. V gave up 6 bases and J gave up 2 bases, with 11 bases separating them. The CDR3 DNA reads TGTGCCAGCAGCCTTCTTACGACCTACAATGAGCAGTTCTTC. It translates to CASSLLTTYNEQFF.

This clonotype was picked up many times. The gene calls are TRBV5-1 and TRBJ2-3, with D hard to call. CDR1 is SGHRS, CDR2 YFSETQ, per germline. V lost 5 bases and J lost 3, with 7 bases in between. CDR3 size: 12 residues. The CDR3 bases are TGCGCCAGCAGAGGGATTACAGATACGCAGTATTTT. Translating it yields CASRGITDTQYF.

The CDR3 DNA reads TGCGCCAGCAGCTTCCGGGACAGGGGACGAGGAAGCACAGATACGCAGTATTTT. Its protein product is CASSFRDRGRGSTDTQYF. The gene calls are TRBV5-1 and TRBJ2-3; 10 bases are shared with TRBD1. The CDR3 runs to 18 residues. V was pared by 2 bases and J by 0 bases, with 9 bases of the junction left unmatched. CDR1 is SGHRS, CDR2 YFSETQ, per germline.

In this sample, this clonotype turned up a few times. The chain combines TRBV12-5 with TRBJ2-1; D gene unclear. Germline V gene lookup returns CDR1 LGHNT and CDR2 FRNRAP. The V end was cut by 0 bases, the J end by 5 bases, with 14 bases between. The CDR3 has 16 amino acids. CDR3: CASGLVLGGQNNEQFF. CDR3 sequence (DNA): TGTGCTAGTGGTTTGGTACTCGGTGGTCAGAACAATGAGCAGTTCTTC.

V gene TRBV7-6 combines with J gene TRBJ2-7; D is perhaps TRBD1 (6 bases). The CDR3 length is 15 residues. The germline CDR1 and CDR2 sequences are SGHVS and FNYEAQ. Trimming cost V 4 bases and J 0 bases, with 13 bases left between them. This CDR3 is CASSSQGIPSYEQYF. The DNA for the CDR3 is TGTGCCAGCAGCTCCCAGGGGATCCCCTCCTACGAGCAGTACTTC.

Only a few counts were recorded for this clonotype. The V and J genes are TRBV20-1 and TRBJ1-5, with D possibly TRBD1 on 5 matching bases. The CDR3 covers 15 residues. Trimming stripped 3 bases from V and 2 bases from J, with 14 bases between. Germline V gene lookup returns CDR1 DFQATT and CDR2 SNEGSKA (reference sequence). The CDR3 nucleotides read TGCAGTGCTAGGCCGGCCGCGGGGGGCAATCAGCCCCAGCATTTT. It specifies CSARPAAGGNQPQHF.

This clonotype was seen many times. The rearrangement links TRBV5-1 to TRBJ2-3; D not certain. The germline V gene has CDR1 SGHRS and CDR2 YFSETQ. Deletions cut 4 bases from V and 5 bases from J, with 14 bases between. The CDR3 length is 14 residues. CDR3 nucleotides: TGCGCCAGCAGCCCCCGGTGGCATCTAGATACGCAGTATTTT. It is translated as CASSPRWHLDTQYF.

This clonotype has more than one count but fewer than ten. V usage is TRBV7-8 and J usage is TRBJ2-3; TRBD1 aligns across 12 bases. This CDR3 spans 16 amino acids. V gave up 3 bases and J gave up 4 bases; unmatched junction bases: 5. Germline V lookup: CDR1 SGHVS, CDR2 FQNEAQ. CDR3 bases: TGTGCCAGCAGCTTCTGGGACAGGGGGCAGGCAGATACGCAGTATTTT. It codes for CASSFWDRGQADTQYF.

On this clonotype: A much bigger clone sits one base away, suggesting this may be a read error. This CDR3 is missing its conserved last phenylalanine or tryptophan, likely due to a read error. V gene TRBV29-1 combines with J gene TRBJ1-1; the D is unclear. The CDR3 runs to 12 residues. V lost 7 bases and J lost 1, with 10 bases in between. Germline lookup yields CDR1 SQVTM and CDR2 ANQGSEA. The CDR3 here is CSAVPQNTEAFY. The CDR3, as DNA: TGCAGCGCTGTCCCCCAGAACACTGAAGCTTTCTAT.

This clonotype was picked up a small number of times. This chain links TRBV7-2 with TRBJ2-2, with TRBD1 identical over 7 bases. The V gene end was trimmed by 5 bases and the J gene end by 6 bases; junction bases not matched to a gene: 9. Germline CDR1 SGHTA, CDR2 FQGNSA. This CDR3 region has 15 residues. In DNA, the CDR3 is TGTGCCAGCAGCCCCCCGACAGGGCGCGCCGGGGAGCTGTTTTTT. It codes for CASSPPTGRAGELFF.

This clonotype was counted many times. The V and J genes are TRBV12-3 or TRBV12-4 and TRBJ1-3; perhaps TRBD1 as D (5 bases). This CDR3 has 19 amino acids. V was clipped by 5 bases and J by 3 bases, with 26 bases between them. The CDR3 sequence is CASSPLGVRRGFVGNTIYF. CDR3 DNA: TGTGCCAGCAGTCCCCTCGGGGTGCGAAGGGGATTTGTTGGAAACACCATATATTTT.